One and the same sample provided the 30 T cell receptor beta chains below, sequenced in a study of a mutant IDH1 vaccine in newly diagnosed glioma (dated by TCRdb to about 2021). In the paper's terms, the time point label means: week 35, safety follow-up. Each vaccine dose was 300 ug of a 20-mer mutant IDH1 peptide in Montanide, given subcutaneously with topical imiquimod. Libraries were prepared through the immunoSEQ multiplex PCR assay. TCRdb took this table from immuneACCESS and kept in-frame rearrangements with V and J called. Such tables lack part of the clones; where checked against another copy, unresolved V genes explain under half of the gap, and the rest is unexplained. For this sample the table gives around 50,000 clones, of which around 90% were detected only once. The top ten clones comprise approximately 5.1% of the sample. Their antigens are not known. This specimen consisted of PBMCs, obtained from a glioma patient whose treatment included an IDH1 peptide vaccine. The receptors shown here come from a woman in her 40s with glioma.

The chain couples TRBV9 to TRBJ1-6, with 8 bases fitting TRBD1. The germline CDR1 and CDR2 sequences are SGDLS and YYNGEE. V shed 0 bases, J shed 6 bases, and the junction held 8 bases outside the gene matches. The CDR3 is 17 amino acids. In DNA, the CDR3 is TGTGCCAGCAGCGTAGGGACGACAGGGGCTGGTAATTCACCCCTCCACTTT. Its translation: CASSVGTTGAGNSPLHF.

The chain is built from TRBV10-3 and TRBJ1-1; D may be TRBD1 (5 bases). The CDR3 consists of 14 residues. Germline-derived CDR1 and CDR2 are ENHRY and SYGVKD. With 4 bases removed from V and 0 bases from J, the gap between germline ends came to 9 bases. CDR3 bases: TGTGCCATCAGTGTTGACAGTTTGAACACTGAAGCTTTCTTT. It codes for CAISVDSLNTEAFF.

The rearrangement joins TRBV29-1 to TRBJ1-1, with 7 bases matching TRBD1. The CDR3 runs 12 residues. The germline gives CDR1 SQVTM, CDR2 ANQGSEA. Germline trimming cut 7 bases from V and 4 bases from J; bases unmatched to any gene: 6. CDR3 protein: CSAWGQFTEAFF. The CDR3 bases are TGCAGCGCCTGGGGACAGTTCACTGAAGCTTTCTTT. The full variable domain, with the rest looked up from reference TRBV29-1 and TRBJ1-1, is SAVISQKPSRDICQRGTSLTIQCQVDSQVTMMFWYRQQPGQSLTLIATANQGSEATYESGFVIDKFPISRPNLTFSTLTVSNMSPEDSSIYLCSAWGQFTEAFFGQGTRLTVV.

The chain is built from TRBV28 and TRBJ2-7; D is unclear. The CDR3 sequence is 14 residues long. Germline V gene lookup returns CDR1 MDHEN and CDR2 SYDVKM. The V end was cut by 5 bases, the J end by 0 bases, with 11 bases between. DNA of the CDR3: TGTGCCAGCAGTCCCCCTGGGCGCTCCTACGAGCAGTACTTC. Its translation: CASSPPGRSYEQYF.

The chain carries TRBV7-8 and TRBJ2-5, with 7 bases aligning to TRBD1. CDR3 size: 16 residues. Germline lookup yields CDR1 SGHVS and CDR2 FQNEAQ. With 1 base clipped from V and 6 bases from J, the junction kept 11 bases outside the gene matches. The CDR3 here is CASSLEDRVFVQTQYF. The CDR3 bases are TGTGCCAGCAGCTTAGAAGACAGGGTGTTTGTGCAGACCCAGTACTTC.

The chain uses TRBV10-3 and TRBJ1-4, with 11 nucleotides matching TRBD1. CDR1 and CDR2 from the germline V gene are ENHRY and SYGVKD. This CDR3 has 16 amino acids. J gave up 7 bases and V 3 bases, and 7 bases lay outside the gene matches. Written as DNA, the CDR3 is TGTGCCATCAGTGATATCTGGACAGGGGGCGTTGAAAAACTGTTTTTT. Its protein product is CAISDIWTGGVEKLFF.

The rearrangement links TRBV5-1 to TRBJ1-1; D gene unclear. V lost 6 bases and J 4 bases, leaving 7 bases between the germline ends. CDR3 size: 11 residues. Germline values: CDR1 SGHRS, CDR2 YFSETQ. The CDR3 is CASTVGTEAFF. The CDR3 nucleotides are TGCGCCAGCACGGTCGGCACTGAAGCTTTCTTT.

V is TRBV7-8 and J is TRBJ2-1, with TRBD2 as a possible D gene (5 bases). Germline CDR1 and CDR2: SGHVS and FQNEAQ. V was shortened by 2 bases and J by 5 bases, with 10 bases between the two germline ends. This CDR3 comprises 14 residues. CDR3: CASSLRRTDNEQFF. The CDR3 DNA reads as TGTGCCAGCAGCTTACGCCGGACTGACAATGAGCAGTTCTTC.

The chain has TRBV6-6 and TRBJ2-5, with 10 nucleotides matching TRBD1. The germline gives CDR1 MNHNY, CDR2 SVGAGI (reference sequence). Losses at the gene ends were 1 base for V and 0 bases for J; bases not matched to a gene: 2. The CDR3 covers 16 residues. The CDR3 protein is CASSYWTGGYQETQYF. Written as DNA, the CDR3 is TGTGCCAGCAGTTACTGGACAGGGGGGTACCAAGAGACCCAGTACTTC.

The chain couples TRBV7-9 to TRBJ1-5, with TRBD1 matching 7 bases. Germline trimming cut 1 base from V and 5 bases from J; bases unmatched to any gene: 5. The CDR3 runs to 15 residues. Germline V CDR1 and CDR2: SEHNR, FQNEAQ (reference sequence). DNA for the CDR3: TGTGCCAGCAGCTTAGGAACAGGGGCCGATCAGCCCCAGCATTTT. Translated: CASSLGTGADQPQHF. The variable domain in full, completed from reference TRBV7-9 and TRBJ1-5, reads DTGVSQNPRHKITKRGQNVTFRCDPISEHNRLYWYRQTLGQGPEFLTYFQNEAQLEKSRLLSDRFSAERPKGSFSTLEIQRTEQGDSAMYLCASSLGTGADQPQHFGDGTRLSIL.

CDR3 nucleotide sequence: TGTGCCAGCAGCTTCGGGCAGGGAGCCGGGGAGCTGTTTTTT. Translated, it gives CASSFGQGAGELFF. The V gene is TRBV7-8, the J gene TRBJ2-2; D tentatively fits TRBD1 or TRBD2 (5 bases each). The CDR3 is made up of 14 amino acids. Germline V CDR1 and CDR2: SGHVS, FQNEAQ. The V and J ends lost 3 bases and 6 bases respectively, with 11 bases between them.

This clone was seen a few times. This chain connects TRBV2 to TRBJ1-5; no definite D call. The CDR3 runs 14 residues. The V end lost 6 bases, the J end lost 2 bases, and 11 bases lay between the germline ends. CDR1 and CDR2 (germline): SNHLY, FYNNEI. This CDR3 is CASRGTAGNQPQHF. The CDR3, as DNA: TGTGCCAGCAGGGGTACGGCGGGCAATCAGCCCCAGCATTTT.

This clone was seen only a few times. The genes are TRBV7-2 and TRBJ2-7, with 7 bases that match TRBD1. V lost 5 bases to trimming and J lost 5 bases; unmatched junction nucleotides: 6. CDR3 length: 13 residues. Germline-derived CDR1 and CDR2 are SGHTA and FQGNSA. CDR3 loop: CASSRLDRDEQYF. CDR3 sequence (DNA): TGTGCCAGCAGCCGATTAGACAGGGACGAGCAGTACTTC.

This clone has a single count. This chain connects TRBV27 to TRBJ1-1, with D unclear. Germline CDR1 is MNHEY and CDR2 is SMNVEV (reference sequence). The CDR3 is 14 amino acids. Trimming removed 3 bases from V and 1 base from J, with 9 bases in between. CDR3 bases: TGTGCCAGCAGTTTGAGGAATCGGAACACTGAAGCTTTCTTT. This codes for CASSLRNRNTEAFF.

The chain links TRBV5-1 to TRBJ1-1; TRBD1 aligns across 7 bases. The CDR3 extends over 15 amino acids. V dropped 3 bases and J dropped 7; count of bases not matched to a gene: 12. The germline gives CDR1 SGHRS, CDR2 YFSETQ. CDR3: CASSYQIQGGVEAFF. The CDR3 DNA follows: TGCGCCAGCAGCTATCAAATCCAGGGGGGGGTTGAAGCTTTCTTT.

CDR3 in amino acids: CAISDPERSGWSVGETQYF. CDR3 coding DNA: TGTGCCATCAGTGACCCCGAAAGGTCGGGATGGTCAGTGGGAGAGACCCAGTACTTC. V and J are TRBV10-3 and TRBJ2-5; a possible D gene is TRBD2 (5 bases). Trimming cost V 3 bases and J 4 bases, with 27 bases left between them. The CDR3 extends over 19 amino acids. Germline V gene data show CDR1 as ENHRY and CDR2 as SYGVKD.

This clone was counted only a few times. In the same sample, other DNA sequences code for this CDR3. The chain employs TRBV7-9 and TRBJ2-1; D is uncertain. This CDR3 is 11 amino acids long. Trimming took 1 base from V and 6 from J, leaving 1 base between them. From germline, CDR1 is SEHNR and CDR2 FQNEAQ (reference sequence). The CDR3 nucleotides are TGTGCCAGCAGCTTAGGCAATGAGCAGTTCTTC. Protein sequence: CASSLGNEQFF.

Concerning this clone itself: This sample also contains other DNA sequences that code for the same CDR3. The chain combines TRBV2 with TRBJ2-7; 7 bases line up with TRBD1. Germline-derived CDR1 and CDR2 are SNHLY and FYNNEI. This CDR3 contains 13 residues. Unmatched junction bases numbered 8, after V lost 6 bases and J lost 6 bases. The CDR3 sequence is CASSRQGGSEQYF. CDR3 nucleotides: TGTGCCAGCAGCCGACAGGGTGGAAGCGAGCAGTACTTC.

The sample holds one count of this clone. The chain joins TRBV12-5 to TRBJ1-1, with TRBD1 identical over 7 bases. This CDR3 contains 13 residues. J lost 5 bases, V lost 4 bases, and 4 bases had no gene match. CDR1 and CDR2 from the germline V gene are LGHNT and FRNRAP. DNA for the CDR3: TGTGCTAGTGGTTCCGACAGGGAGACTGAAGCTTTCTTT. Its protein is CASGSDRETEAFF.

The chain employs TRBV28 and TRBJ1-1; D is undetermined. Germline V gene lookup returns CDR1 MDHEN and CDR2 SYDVKM. The CDR3 runs 16 residues. V lost 6 bases, J lost 3 bases, and 20 bases lay in between. CDR3 region: CASSPYGVGWYTEAFF. CDR3 DNA sequence: TGTGCCAGCAGCCCCTACGGGGTGGGGTGGTACACTGAAGCTTTCTTT.

CDR3 DNA: TGTGCCACCAGCAGAGATCATACAGGGGGCGGGGGGACTGAAGCTTTCTTT. It specifies CATSRDHTGGGGTEAFF. J is TRBJ1-1 and V is TRBV15; 9 positions match TRBD1. Per germline, CDR1 LNHNV and CDR2 YYDKDF (reference sequence). The CDR3 has 17 residues. Trimming removed 0 bases from V and 5 bases from J; junction bases left unmatched: 10.

V and J are TRBV7-9 and TRBJ2-2; D is unresolved. This CDR3 comprises 13 residues. Germline assignment: CDR1 SEHNR and CDR2 FQNEAQ (reference sequence). Trimming pared 4 bases from V and 8 bases from J, leaving 11 bases between. The CDR3 DNA is TGTGCCAGCAGCTATATTAGTAAAGGGGAGCTGTTTTTT. Translating gives CASSYISKGELFF.

V is TRBV29-1 and J is TRBJ2-7; the D is unclear. The CDR3 is 18 amino acids. Trimming took 6 bases from V and 3 from J, leaving 30 bases between them. Germline CDR1 is SQVTM and CDR2 is ANQGSEA. The CDR3 DNA reads TGCAGCGTGCTCGTATACGTCAGGTCCCCCCTCTGGCACTACGAGCAGTACTTC. It yields the protein CSVLVYVRSPLWHYEQYF.

The genes are TRBV6-1 and TRBJ1-1, with 8 bases lining up with TRBD1. The ends lost 6 bases at V and 7 bases at J; junction bases unmatched: 7. The CDR3 length is 13 residues. Germline V lookup: CDR1 MNHNS, CDR2 SASEGT. CDR3 region: CASRVFGTGEAFF. The CDR3 DNA sequence: TGTGCCAGCAGGGTTTTTGGGACAGGTGAAGCTTTCTTT.

This chain uses TRBV30 with TRBJ2-5; possibly TRBD1 for D (7 bases). The CDR3 spans 13 residues. The V end was cut by 8 bases, the J end by 1 base, with 14 bases between. Germline CDR1 reads GTSNPN; CDR2 reads SVGIG (reference sequence). The CDR3 nucleotides read TGTGCCACCTCAGGGGGAGGCCAAGAGACCCAGTACTTC. Protein: CATSGGGQETQYF. Variable domain in full (rest from reference TRBV30 and TRBJ2-5): SQTIHQWPATLVQPVGSPLSLECTVEGTSNPNLYWYRQAAGRGLQLLFYSVGIGQISSEVPQNLSASRPQDRQFILSSKKLLLSDSGFYLCATSGGGQETQYFGPGTRLLVL.

The V call is TRBV6-1, the J call TRBJ1-2; D is unclear. The V and J ends lost 1 base and 2 bases respectively, with 17 bases between them. CDR1 and CDR2 from the germline V gene are MNHNS and SASEGT. The CDR3 runs 17 residues. CDR3 coding DNA: TGTGCCAGCAGTGAAGGGCCCCCCAGACGGCCCAACTATGGCTACACCTTC. It is translated as CASSEGPPRRPNYGYTF.

The chain joins TRBV7-2 to TRBJ2-7; 9 bases map to TRBD1. The CDR3 covers 15 residues. Losses at the gene ends were 5 bases for V and 2 bases for J; bases not matched to a gene: 7. The germline gives CDR1 SGHTA, CDR2 FQGNSA. The chain's CDR3 is CASSPQQGATYEQYF. CDR3 bases: TGTGCCAGCAGCCCCCAACAGGGGGCGACCTACGAGCAGTACTTC.

V gene TRBV7-2 combines with J gene TRBJ2-5; TRBD1 matches at 8 bases. This CDR3 spans 13 amino acids. V shed 5 bases and J 4 bases; nucleotides not matched to a gene: 3. CDR1 is SGHTA and CDR2 is FQGNSA in the germline V gene. CDR3 loop: CASSRTGLETQYF. CDR3 nucleotides: TGTGCCAGCAGCCGGACAGGGTTAGAGACCCAGTACTTC.

The chain carries TRBV6-1 and TRBJ1-5; D perhaps matches TRBD1 (6 bases). The V end was cut by 3 bases, the J end by 10 bases, with 13 bases between. Germline CDR1 reads MNHNS; CDR2 reads SASEGT. This CDR3 spans 13 amino acids. The CDR3 reads CASSDGGGLPQHF. The CDR3 coding sequence is TGTGCCAGCAGTGATGGAGGGGGATTACCCCAGCATTTT.

The chain joins TRBV4-1 to TRBJ2-5, with a tentative D call TRBD1 (6 bases). V lost 0 bases to trimming and J lost 3 bases, with 8 bases between them. The CDR3 totals 14 residues. In germline, CDR1 is MGHRA, CDR2 YSYEKL. The chain's CDR3 is CASSQERTEETQYF. DNA for the CDR3: TGCGCCAGCAGCCAAGAAAGGACAGAAGAGACCCAGTACTTC.